This T cell receptor (beta chain) derives from a study of T cell responses to AZD1222 COVID-19 vaccine. Germline assignment: CDR1 KGHSH and CDR2 LQKENI. The V end lost 6 bases, the J end lost 0 bases, and 17 bases lay between the germline ends. This CDR3 comprises 16 residues. Study-wide findings and caveats: CD4 TCRs covered the whole spike, strongest at regions 160-218 and 743-854. A rise in Spike-specific TCR breadth and depth followed two AZD1222 doses.

Turning to this clone: Its antigen remains unknown.

Using immunoSEQ multiplex PCR, the repertoire was profiled, and TCRdb retains in-frame clones only, with some absent. The sample includes 150,000 or so clones, around nine tenths of them seen just once. V usage is TRBV18 and J usage is TRBJ2-5, with D unresolved. This sequence was found in an adult in good health. The sequences come from peripheral blood, collected on day 0 of AZD1222 vaccination. The CDR3 coding sequence is TGTGCCAGCTCTCCCTATACTACGACGTACCAAGAGACCCAGTACTTC. Translating gives CASSPYTTTYQETQYF.